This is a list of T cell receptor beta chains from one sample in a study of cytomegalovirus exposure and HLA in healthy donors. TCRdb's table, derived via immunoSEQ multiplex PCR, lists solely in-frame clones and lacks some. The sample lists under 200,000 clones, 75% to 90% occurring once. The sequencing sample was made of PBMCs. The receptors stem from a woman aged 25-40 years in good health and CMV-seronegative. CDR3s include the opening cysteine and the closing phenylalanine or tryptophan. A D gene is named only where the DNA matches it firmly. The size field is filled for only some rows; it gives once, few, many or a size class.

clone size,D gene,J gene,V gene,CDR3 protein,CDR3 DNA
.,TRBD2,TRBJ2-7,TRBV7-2,CASSLLAGVNEQYF,TGTGCCAGCAGCCTACTAGCGGGAGTTAACGAGCAGTACTTC
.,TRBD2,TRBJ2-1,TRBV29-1,CSVAASGSNEQFF,TGCAGCGTGGCGGCTAGCGGGAGCAATGAGCAGTTCTTC
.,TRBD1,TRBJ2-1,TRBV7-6,CASSLRDRGNEQFF,TGTGCCAGCAGCTTACGGGACAGGGGTAATGAGCAGTTCTTC
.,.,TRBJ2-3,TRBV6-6,CASSYSEGGGPDTQYF,TGTGCCAGCAGTTACTCGGAGGGGGGAGGGCCAGATACGCAGTATTTT
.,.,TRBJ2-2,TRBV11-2,CASSLLSTGELFF,TGTGCCAGCAGCTTACTGTCCACCGGGGAGCTGTTTTTT
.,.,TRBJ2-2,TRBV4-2,CASTRLGGSGELFF,TGTGCCAGCACTCGCCTGGGGGGTAGCGGGGAGCTGTTTTTT
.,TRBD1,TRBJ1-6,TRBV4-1,CASSQDIRTGWRTLHF,TGCGCCAGCAGCCAGGATATCAGGACAGGGTGGCGAACCCTCCACTTT
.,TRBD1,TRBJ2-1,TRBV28,CAILEKGAPAYNEQFF,TGTGCCATCCTGGAAAAGGGGGCCCCAGCATACAATGAGCAGTTCTTC
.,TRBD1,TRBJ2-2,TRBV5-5,CASSQLQGARTGELFF,TGTGCCAGCAGCCAGTTACAGGGGGCGAGGACCGGGGAGCTGTTTTTT
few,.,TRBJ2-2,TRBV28,CASTRRDTGELFF,TGTGCCAGCACCCGACGGGACACCGGGGAGCTGTTTTTT
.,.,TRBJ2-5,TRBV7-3,CASSLSGTAGTQYF,TGTGCCAGCAGCTTAAGCGGGACGGCTGGGACCCAGTACTTC
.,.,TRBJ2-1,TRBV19,CASNSFYSYNEQFF,TGTGCCAGTAATAGTTTCTACTCCTACAATGAGCAGTTCTTC
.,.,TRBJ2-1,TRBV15,CATSSLGENAILYNEQFF,TGTGCCACCAGCTCACTTGGAGAGAACGCTATCCTATACAATGAGCAGTTCTTC
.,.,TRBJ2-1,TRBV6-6,CASSAGDEQFF,TGTGCCAGCAGTGCAGGTGATGAGCAGTTCTTC
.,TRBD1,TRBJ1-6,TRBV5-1,CASSLGFTGTGDNSPLHF,TGCGCCAGCAGCTTGGGATTCACCGGGACAGGGGATAATTCACCCCTCCACTTT
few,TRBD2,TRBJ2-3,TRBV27,CASSEAGGTDTQYF,TGTGCCAGCAGTGAGGCGGGGGGCACAGATACGCAGTATTTT
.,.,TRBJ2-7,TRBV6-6,CASSPQGRGGSYEQYF,TGTGCCAGCAGCCCCCAGGGGAGGGGAGGCTCCTACGAGCAGTACTTC
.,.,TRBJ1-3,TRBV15,CATSRDPRSGNTIYF,TGTGCCACCAGCAGAGATCCCCGCTCTGGAAACACCATATATTTT
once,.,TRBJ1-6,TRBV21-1,CASSKGIRGSSYNSPLHF,TGTGCCAGCAGCAAAGGAATCCGAGGGAGCTCCTATAATTCACCCCTCCACTTT
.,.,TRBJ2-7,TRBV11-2,CASSSGSYEQYF,TGTGCCAGCAGCTCGGGTTCGTACGAGCAGTACTTC
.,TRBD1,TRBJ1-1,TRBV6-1,CASSATGGVNTEAFF,TGTGCCAGCAGTGCGACAGGGGGGGTGAACACTGAAGCTTTCTTT
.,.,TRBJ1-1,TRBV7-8,CASSGTSGATLNTEAFF,TGTGCCAGCAGCGGTACTTCAGGGGCGACCCTGAACACTGAAGCTTTCTTT
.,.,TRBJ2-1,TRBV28,CASSFWRDSYNEQFF,TGTGCCAGCAGTTTTTGGCGGGACTCCTACAATGAGCAGTTCTTC
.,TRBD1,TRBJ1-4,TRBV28,CASRRTGPLRTNEKLFF,TGTGCCAGCAGGCGGACAGGCCCCCTGCGGACTAATGAAAAACTGTTTTTT
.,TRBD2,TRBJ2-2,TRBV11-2,CASSASGTSFGELFF,TGTGCCAGCAGCGCCTCCGGGACTAGCTTCGGGGAGCTGTTTTTT
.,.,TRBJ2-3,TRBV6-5,CASSYSGSSWTDTQYF,TGTGCCAGCAGTTACTCAGGGAGTAGTTGGACAGATACGCAGTATTTT
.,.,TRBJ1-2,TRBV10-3,CAISEAVSRGYTF,TGTGCCATCAGTGAAGCGGTGTCGAGGGGCTACACCTTC
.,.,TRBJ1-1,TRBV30,CACLVNTEAFF,TGTGCTTGTTTAGTGAACACTGAAGCTTTCTTT
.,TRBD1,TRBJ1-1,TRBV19,CASSMRSTGLLSRNTEAFF,TGTGCCAGTAGTATGAGGTCGACAGGGTTACTGTCGAGGAACACTGAAGCTTTCTTT
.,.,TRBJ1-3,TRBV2,CALEKSSGNTIYF,TGTGCCCTCGAGAAGTCCTCTGGAAACACCATATATTTT
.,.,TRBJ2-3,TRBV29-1,CSVEDQGRSTDTQYF,TGCAGCGTTGAAGATCAGGGGCGGAGCACAGATACGCAGTATTTT
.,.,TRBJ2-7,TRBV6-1,CASILNREGYEQYF,TGTGCCAGCATCTTAAACAGGGAGGGCTACGAGCAGTACTTC
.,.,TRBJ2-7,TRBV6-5,CASSSSTGWEQYF,TGTGCCAGCAGTAGTTCGACAGGATGGGAGCAGTACTTC
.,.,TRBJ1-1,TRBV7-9,CASSLAGGTYLSNTEAFF,TGTGCCAGCAGCTTAGCGGGGGGAACTTACCTTTCGAACACTGAAGCTTTCTTT
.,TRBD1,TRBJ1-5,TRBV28,CASWDRAARQPQHF,TGTGCCAGCTGGGACAGGGCGGCTCGCCAGCCCCAGCATTTT
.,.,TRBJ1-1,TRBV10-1,CASYVPLVVNTEAFF,TGCGCCAGCTACGTGCCTCTAGTCGTGAACACTGAAGCTTTCTTT
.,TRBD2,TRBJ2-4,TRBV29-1,CSVAPSGSANIQYF,TGCAGCGTTGCCCCTAGCGGGAGCGCAAACATTCAGTACTTC
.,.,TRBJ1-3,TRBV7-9,CASSTTWGDPGNTIYF,TGTGCCAGCAGCACAACGTGGGGGGACCCTGGAAACACCATATATTTT
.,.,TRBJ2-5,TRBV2,CASSEGPGEETQYF,TGTGCCAGCAGTGAAGGCCCGGGTGAGGAGACCCAGTACTTC
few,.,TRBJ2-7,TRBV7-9,CASSFQGYEQYF,TGTGCCAGCAGTTTCCAGGGCTACGAGCAGTACTTC
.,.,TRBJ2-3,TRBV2,CASSSKFSFSTDTQYF,TGTGCCAGCAGTTCTAAATTCTCCTTTAGCACAGATACGCAGTATTTT
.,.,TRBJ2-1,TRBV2,CASSRSSGTGEQFF,TGTGCCAGCAGTAGGTCTAGCGGGACAGGTGAGCAGTTCTTC
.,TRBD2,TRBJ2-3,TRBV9,CASSVAGGGYTDTQYF,TGTGCCAGCAGCGTAGCGGGAGGGGGATACACAGATACGCAGTATTTT
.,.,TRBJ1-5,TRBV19,CASSIPQGLRQPQHF,TGTGCCAGTAGTATCCCCCAGGGTCTTAGACAGCCCCAGCATTTT
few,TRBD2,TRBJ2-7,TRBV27,CASSFYRGGFGEQYF,TGTGCCAGCAGTTTTTACCGGGGGGGCTTTGGCGAGCAGTACTTC
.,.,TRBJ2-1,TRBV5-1,CASSPTLRGTHNEQFF,TGCGCCAGCAGCCCCACGCTTCGCGGAACTCACAATGAGCAGTTCTTC
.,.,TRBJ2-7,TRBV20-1,CSARAGNEQYF,TGCAGTGCTAGAGCAGGGAACGAGCAGTACTTC
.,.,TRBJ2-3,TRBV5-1,CASSLSTGNTDTQYF,TGCGCCAGCAGCTTGTCGACGGGAAACACAGATACGCAGTATTTT
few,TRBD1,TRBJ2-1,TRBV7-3,CASSSSGTGPFNEQFF,TGTGCCAGCAGCTCCTCCGGGACAGGGCCTTTCAATGAGCAGTTCTTC
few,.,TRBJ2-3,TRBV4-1,CASTPRGGDTQYF,TGCGCCAGCACCCCAAGGGGGGGTGATACGCAGTATTTT
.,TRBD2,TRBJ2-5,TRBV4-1,CASSPREAQETQYF,TGCGCCAGCAGCCCGCGGGAGGCCCAAGAGACCCAGTACTTC
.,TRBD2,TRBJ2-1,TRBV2,CASSESGRAYNEQFF,TGTGCCAGCAGTGAGAGCGGGAGGGCTTACAATGAGCAGTTCTTC
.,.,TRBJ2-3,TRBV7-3,CASSLSGGASTDTQYF,TGTGCCAGCAGCTTGTCCGGGGGAGCTAGCACAGATACGCAGTATTTT
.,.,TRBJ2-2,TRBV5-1,CASSLAAANTGELFF,TGCGCCAGCAGCTTGGCTGCGGCAAACACCGGGGAGCTGTTTTTT
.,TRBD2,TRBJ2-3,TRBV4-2,CASSASGAGGTDTQYF,TGTGCCAGCAGCGCCTCTGGGGCGGGAGGGACAGATACGCAGTATTTT
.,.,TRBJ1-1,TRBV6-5,CASSYRGGNTEAFF,TGTGCCAGCAGTTACCGAGGTGGGAACACTGAAGCTTTCTTT
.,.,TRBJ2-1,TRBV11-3,CASSQPSDGAKFF,TGTGCCAGCAGCCAACCATCTGATGGGGCTAAGTTCTTC
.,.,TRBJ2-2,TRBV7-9,CATLFTGTGELFF,TGTGCCACGCTTTTTACGGGCACCGGGGAGCTGTTTTTT
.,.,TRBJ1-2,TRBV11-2,CASSVNRASYTF,TGTGCCAGCAGCGTAAACAGGGCTAGCTACACCTTC